The 27 T cell receptor beta chains listed next were all sequenced from one sample in a study of cytomegalovirus exposure and HLA in healthy donors. PCR was performed using 60 Vbeta and 13 Jbeta primers. Profiling relied on immunoSEQ multiplex PCR, and the TCRdb table lists in-frame clones only, not all of them. Here the sample spans about 62,000 clones, roughly 77% being singletons. Input material: PBMCs. These receptors originate from a woman aged 30 to 39 in good health and CMV-seronegative.

This clone was found a few times. This sequence joins TRBV19 and TRBJ1-2; D call uncertain. The CDR3 is 14 amino acids. Germline assignment: CDR1 LNHDA and CDR2 SQIVND (reference sequence). The CDR3 DNA reads as TGTGTTTGTTGTAAGCAGAAGGCGGCATACGGCTACACCTTC. As protein: CVCCKQKAAYGYTF.

This chain uses TRBV11-3 with TRBJ2-1; D might be TRBD2 (5 bases). V was pared by 5 bases and J by 1 base, with 12 bases between. Germline V gene sequence: CDR1 SGHNT, CDR2 YENEEA. The CDR3 is made up of 15 amino acids. The CDR3 sequence: CASSPEGGSYNEQFF. The CDR3 DNA sequence: TGTGCCAGCAGCCCCGAGGGCGGGTCCTACAATGAGCAGTTCTTC. The variable domain in full, completed from reference TRBV11-3 and TRBJ2-1, reads EAGVVQSPRYKIIEKKQPVAFWCNPISGHNTLYWYLQNLGQGPELLIRYENEEAVDDSQLPKDRFSAERLKGVDSTLKIQPAELGDSAVYLCASSPEGGSYNEQFFGPGTRLTVL.

The chain joins TRBV6-6 to TRBJ2-1; 8 nucleotides line up with TRBD2. Looked up from germline, CDR1 is MNHNY and CDR2 is SVGAGI (reference sequence). Unmatched junction bases numbered 6, after V lost 7 bases and J lost 4 bases. The CDR3 consists of 14 residues. The CDR3 sequence: CASTERESYNEQFF. In DNA form, the CDR3 reads TGTGCCAGCACGGAGCGGGAGTCTTACAATGAGCAGTTCTTC.

The chain recombines TRBV4-2 with TRBJ2-1; 9 bases map to TRBD2. Trimming at V came to 0 bases and at J to 5 bases, leaving 11 bases not matched to a gene. This CDR3 is 18 amino acids long. The germline CDR1 and CDR2 sequences are LGHNA and YNFKEQ. CDR3 DNA: TGTGCCAGCAGCCAAGATATGGGATCTAGCGGGGAAAACAATGAGCAGTTCTTC. Its protein is CASSQDMGSSGENNEQFF.

This rearrangement joins TRBV6-1 to TRBJ2-1; weak D call: TRBD2 (6 bases). V lost 6 bases and J lost 6, with 12 bases in between. The CDR3 runs to 13 residues. In germline, CDR1 is MNHNS, CDR2 SASEGT. In nucleotides, the CDR3 is TGTGCCAGCAGGGATGGAGGGCCCAATGAGCAGTTCTTC. This sequence encodes CASRDGGPNEQFF.

This chain uses TRBV15 with TRBJ1-3, with D hard to call. V gave up 5 bases and J gave up 0 bases, with 8 bases separating them. CDR1 is LNHNV and CDR2 is YYDKDF in the germline V gene (reference sequence). CDR3 length: 14 amino acids. This CDR3 reads CATSLPSSGNTIYF. Here the CDR3 DNA reads TGTGCCACCAGCCTCCCGAGCTCTGGAAACACCATATATTTT. The full variable domain, completed using reference TRBV15 and TRBJ1-3, is DAMVIQNPRYQVTQFGKPVTLSCSQTLNHNVMYWYQQKSSQAPKLLFHYYDKDFNNEADTPDNFQSRRPNTSFCFLDIRSPGLGDTAMYLCATSLPSSGNTIYFGEGSWLTVV.

This chain links TRBV12-2 with TRBJ1-5; TRBD1, the table's D call, was not compared with the DNA. TRBV12-2 is deemed a pseudogene. This CDR3 comprises 16 residues. The CDR3 spells CASRDAGTRVHQPQHF. The DNA of the CDR3 is TGTGCAAGTCGCGACGCCGGGACAAGGGTCCATCAGCCCCAGCATTTT.

CDR3 amino acids: CASSGLAGSGETQYF. As DNA, the CDR3 is TGCGCCAGCAGTGGACTAGCGGGATCGGGAGAGACCCAGTACTTC. The V and J genes are TRBV10-2 and TRBJ2-5, with 11 bases fitting TRBD2. Germline V gives CDR1 WSHSY, CDR2 SAAADI. The CDR3 runs to 15 residues. V gave up 4 bases and J gave up 4 bases; unmatched junction bases: 5.

The chain uses TRBV19 and TRBJ1-1; no clear D gene. Looked up from germline, CDR1 is LNHDA and CDR2 is SQIVND (reference sequence). V gave up 5 bases and J gave up 1 base, with 5 bases separating them. The length of the CDR3 is 12 residues. The CDR3 reads CASSLRNTEAFF. In DNA form, the CDR3 reads TGTGCCAGTAGTTTGCGGAACACTGAAGCTTTCTTT.

The J gene is TRBJ2-1, the V gene TRBV19; D not certain. CDR1 LNHDA and CDR2 SQIVND come from the germline V gene (reference sequence). The CDR3 has 14 amino acids. Between the trimmed V and J ends, which lost 2 bases and 6 bases, there was a span of 11 bases. The CDR3 sequence is CASSIRDSINEQFF. The CDR3 nucleotides are TGTGCCAGTAGTATACGCGACTCAATCAATGAGCAGTTCTTC.

The V call is TRBV6-5, the J call TRBJ2-2; 7 bases match TRBD1. The V gene end was trimmed by 2 bases and the J gene end by 2 bases; junction bases not matched to a gene: 5. This CDR3 contains 16 residues. The germline CDR1 and CDR2 sequences are MNHEY and SVGAGI. The CDR3 DNA sequence: TGTGCCAGCAGTTACGGGACAGCCCGAAACACCGGGGAGCTGTTTTTT. Translating it yields CASSYGTARNTGELFF.

This clone was recorded a few times. The V and J genes are TRBV5-1 and TRBJ2-1, with 11 bases matching TRBD2. This CDR3 spans 17 amino acids. After removal of 0 bases from V and 5 bases from J, the junction contained 7 bases not matched to a gene. The germline CDR1 and CDR2 sequences are SGHRS and YFSETQ. The CDR3 is CASSLAGTSGRNNEQFF. Here the CDR3 DNA reads TGCGCCAGCAGCTTGGCTGGGACTAGCGGTAGGAACAATGAGCAGTTCTTC.

The V and J genes are TRBV29-1 and TRBJ2-7; D unclear. The V end lost 2 bases, the J end lost 4 bases, and 9 bases lay between the germline ends. Germline CDR1 reads SQVTM; CDR2 reads ANQGSEA. The CDR3 totals 12 residues. Here the CDR3 DNA reads TGCAGCGTTGAAAGCGCTAGGTACGAGCAGTACTTC. Amino acids: CSVESARYEQYF.

This clone was detected once. The chain recombines TRBV28 with TRBJ2-2, with 10 bases fitting TRBD1. The germline V gene has CDR1 MDHEN and CDR2 SYDVKM. The junction had 2 bases not matched to a gene; V was cut back by 3 bases and J by 1 base. The CDR3 sequence is 16 residues long. In DNA form, the CDR3 reads TGTGCCAGCAGTTTCGGGGACAGGGGGAACACCGGGGAGCTGTTTTTT. This translates into CASSFGDRGNTGELFF.

This clone was observed a handful of times. V is TRBV30 and J is TRBJ1-5; the match to TRBD1 covers 8 bases. The germline gives CDR1 GTSNPN, CDR2 SVGIG (reference sequence). The CDR3 sequence is 14 residues long. V shed 3 bases and J 6 bases; nucleotides not matched to a gene: 7. The CDR3 here is CAWSTDRGGQPQHF. The CDR3 DNA follows: TGTGCCTGGAGCACAGACAGGGGAGGTCAGCCCCAGCATTTT.

The rearrangement joins TRBV7-9 to TRBJ1-5; tentative D call: TRBD1 (5 bases). Trimming removed 4 bases at V and 4 bases at J, with 8 bases between. CDR1 and CDR2 (germline): SEHNR, FQNEAQ (reference sequence). This CDR3 comprises 13 residues. The DNA for the CDR3 is TGTGCCAGCAGCTCCGCAGGGAATCAGCCCCAGCATTTT. Its translation is CASSSAGNQPQHF.

CDR3 sequence reads: CASREGGEPPGELFF. Here the CDR3 DNA reads TGTGCCAGCAGAGAAGGGGGTGAACCCCCCGGGGAGCTGTTTTTT. V is TRBV6-6 and J is TRBJ2-2; perhaps TRBD1 as D (6 bases). V shed 6 bases and J shed 6 bases, with 17 bases lying between them. There are 15 residues in the CDR3. CDR1 and CDR2 (germline): MNHNY, SVGAGI (reference sequence).

J is TRBJ2-3 and V is TRBV28, with TRBD2 matching over 16 bases. Germline CDR1 MDHEN, CDR2 SYDVKM. The V gene end was trimmed by 5 bases and the J gene end by 9 bases; junction bases not matched to a gene: 14. The CDR3 runs to 18 residues. The CDR3 DNA reads as TGTGCCAGCAGTCCTCCGGGACTAGCGGGAGGGCCAGGGGGGACGCAGTATTTT. Protein sequence: CASSPPGLAGGPGGTQYF.

V gene TRBV19 combines with J gene TRBJ2-1, with D possibly being TRBD1 (5 bases). Germline loops: CDR1 LNHDA, CDR2 SQIVND (reference sequence). The V and J ends lost 6 bases and 7 bases respectively, with 13 bases between them. CDR3 size: 13 residues. The CDR3 nucleotides are TGTGCCAGTAGCACATCTGGGGCGAATGAGCAGTTCTTC. Translated, it gives CASSTSGANEQFF. Together with reference TRBV19 and TRBJ2-1, the CDR3 gives the full variable domain: DGGITQSPKYLFRKEGQNVTLSCEQNLNHDAMYWYRQDPGQGLRLIYYSQIVNDFQKGDIAEGYSVSREKKESFPLTVTSAQKNPTAFYLCASSTSGANEQFFGPGTRLTVL.

CDR3 sequence (DNA): TGTGCCAGCAGTGACGGGTGGAACACTGAAGCTTTCTTT. Amino acid sequence: CASSDGWNTEAFF. The chain is built from TRBV2 and TRBJ1-1; D remains unclear. V lost 3 bases to trimming and J lost 1 base, with 6 bases between them. The CDR3 totals 13 residues. In germline, CDR1 is SNHLY, CDR2 FYNNEI. Complete variable domain (other parts from reference TRBV2 and TRBJ1-1): EPEVTQTPSHQVTQMGQEVILRCVPISNHLYFYWYRQILGQKVEFLVSFYNNEISEKSEIFDDQFSVERPDGSNFTLKIRSTKLEDSAMYFCASSDGWNTEAFFGQGTRLTVV.

The chain employs TRBV7-2 and TRBJ2-5; D is possibly TRBD2 (5 bases). V was cut by 1 base and J by 2 bases, with 11 bases left in between. Germline loops: CDR1 SGHTA, CDR2 FQGNSA. The CDR3 consists of 15 residues. CDR3 DNA: TGTGCCAGCAGCTTAGTACTAGGGAAGCAAGAGACCCAGTACTTC. Protein product: CASSLVLGKQETQYF.

This rearrangement joins TRBV11-1 to TRBJ1-2; no clear D gene. This CDR3 has 13 residues. The V and J ends lost 1 base and 4 bases respectively, with 7 bases between them. Germline CDR1 is SGHAT and CDR2 is FQDESV (reference sequence). The CDR3 here is CASSLGSFYGYTF. The DNA for the CDR3 is TGTGCCAGCAGCTTAGGCAGTTTCTATGGCTACACCTTC.

The V call is TRBV6-1, the J call TRBJ2-5, with 10 bases lining up with TRBD2. V lost 7 bases and J lost 2; bases outside the gene matches: 4. There are 14 residues in the CDR3. CDR1 and CDR2 from the germline V gene are MNHNS and SASEGT. CDR3: CASILLAGQETQYF. In DNA, the CDR3 is TGTGCCAGCATCCTACTAGCGGGACAAGAGACCCAGTACTTC.

The V gene is TRBV4-3, the J gene TRBJ2-1; 7 bases align to TRBD2. The V segment lost 0 bases and the J segment 1 base; nucleotides outside the gene matches: 0. Germline CDR1 reads LGHNA; CDR2 reads YSLEER. The CDR3 runs 15 residues. The DNA of the CDR3 is TGCGCCAGCAGCCAAGATAGCGGGTCCTACAATGAGCAGTTCTTC. Translating it yields CASSQDSGSYNEQFF.

The rearrangement joins TRBV6-1 to TRBJ2-7, with a possible D match to TRBD2 (7 bases). The germline V gene has CDR1 MNHNS and CDR2 SASEGT. The CDR3 is 13 residues long. Trimming stripped 11 bases from V and 9 bases from J, with 23 bases between. The CDR3 DNA reads as TGTGCCGCGGGGGAACACAGGGTTGAAGGGCAGTACTTC. The encoded protein is CAAGEHRVEGQYF.

V usage is TRBV28 and J usage is TRBJ1-1; D call uncertain. CDR1 is MDHEN, CDR2 SYDVKM, per germline. CDR3 length: 14 amino acids. Trimming removed 3 bases from V and 3 bases from J, with 11 bases in between. DNA of the CDR3: TGTGCCAGCAGTTTCACGGGTGGATACACTGAAGCTTTCTTT. Translating gives CASSFTGGYTEAFF.

This clone was observed a few times. J is TRBJ2-3 and V is TRBV6-6; TRBD1 is a possible D gene (6 bases). CDR3 length equals 16 residues. Germline V CDR1 and CDR2: MNHNY, SVGAGI (reference sequence). V lost 0 bases, J lost 4 bases, and 14 bases lay in between. CDR3 in DNA: TGTGCCAGCAGTTACTCGCCCGGACAGAGGGCAGATACGCAGTATTTT. Its translation is CASSYSPGQRADTQYF.